The clone carrying this T cell receptor (beta chain) appeared once. V lost 4 bases and J lost 8; bases outside the gene matches: 16. CDR1 and CDR2 (germline): SGHTS, YDEGEE. This CDR3 region has 16 residues. The sample originates from a study of blood T cell repertoires in COVID-19. Turning to the study itself: Acute and convalescent COVID-19 samples came from the United States, Italy and Spain. The cDNA or gDNA used as material had been derived from T cells, B-cell-depleted T cells, or PBMCs.

Original analysis: How many nucleated cells were present was estimated from reference gene primer amplification. Generated by immunoSEQ multiplex PCR, the TCRdb table keeps only in-frame clones and is missing some. The V and J calls and clone size are taken from that table; D and trimming were inferred from the DNA. The table shows approximately 190,000 clones, with roughly 80% occurring only once. The origin of this receptor is a woman in her 30s with acute or convalescent COVID-19. Sequenced sample: peripheral blood. The chain employs TRBV5-8 and TRBJ1-2; 8 nucleotides agree with TRBD1. CDR3 amino acids: CASSPARGQLLQGYTF. CDR3 bases: TGTGCCAGCAGCCCTGCCAGGGGGCAACTCCTGCAGGGCTACACCTTC.